These 21 T cell receptor beta chains came from one sample sequenced in a study of cytomegalovirus exposure and HLA in healthy donors. Primers: 60 Vbeta forward and 13 Jbeta reverse. Sequencing was performed with immunoSEQ multiplex PCR; in TCRdb, only in-frame clones are kept and a portion is missing. This repertoire includes tens of thousands of clones. Sequenced input: PBMCs. All receptors come from a female donor in good health and CMV-seronegative.

The rearrangement uses TRBV7-2 and TRBJ1-2; D remains ambiguous. The V end was cut by 5 bases, the J end by 5 bases, with 21 bases between. This CDR3 has 16 residues. Germline V gives CDR1 SGHTA, CDR2 FQGNSA. The CDR3: CASSVGGGRRQYGYTF. In DNA form, the CDR3 reads TGTGCCAGCAGCGTGGGTGGTGGCAGACGACAATATGGCTACACCTTC.

The chain carries TRBV5-1 and TRBJ1-1, with 11 bases fitting TRBD1. Looked up from germline, CDR1 is SGHRS and CDR2 is YFSETQ. Unmatched junction bases numbered 3, after V lost 0 bases and J lost 5 bases. The CDR3 extends over 15 amino acids. CDR3 region: CASSLGDRGLTEAFF. Written as DNA, the CDR3 is TGCGCCAGCAGCTTGGGGGACAGGGGGTTGACTGAAGCTTTCTTT.

The chain joins TRBV7-9 to TRBJ1-1; maybe TRBD1 (6 bases). V was clipped by 4 bases and J by 5 bases, with 14 bases between them. Germline V lookup: CDR1 SEHNR, CDR2 FQNEAQ (reference sequence). The CDR3 contains 14 residues. CDR3: CASSYGTLSTEAFF. CDR3 DNA sequence: TGTGCCAGCAGCTACGGGACATTGAGTACTGAAGCTTTCTTT.

V and J are TRBV5-1 and TRBJ1-1, with D unresolved. Germline CDR1 and CDR2: SGHRS and YFSETQ. V lost 3 bases, J lost 4 bases, and 19 bases lay in between. This CDR3 region has 16 residues. The CDR3 DNA sequence: TGCGCCAGCAGCTCCCCCATAGGAGGCAGGTTCACTGAAGCTTTCTTT. It specifies CASSSPIGGRFTEAFF.

This chain connects TRBV18 to TRBJ2-7; perhaps TRBD2 as D (5 bases). From germline, CDR1 is KGHSH and CDR2 LQKENI. This CDR3 contains 14 residues. The V gene lost 3 bases and the J gene lost 2 bases, with 11 bases spanning the gap. The CDR3 DNA is TGTGCCAGCTCACCCCTCGAGGGTGCCTACGAGCAGTACTTC. This translates into CASSPLEGAYEQYF.

This sequence joins TRBV4-1 and TRBJ2-3; a possible D gene is TRBD1 (6 bases). CDR1 and CDR2 (germline): MGHRA, YSYEKL. The CDR3 runs 17 residues. V shed 3 bases and J shed 2 bases, with 18 bases lying between them. Here the CDR3 reads CASSHLLTGINTDTQYF. The DNA for the CDR3 is TGCGCCAGCAGCCACCTCTTGACAGGCATCAACACAGATACGCAGTATTTT.

This chain uses TRBV6-5 with TRBJ1-4; 7 positions agree with TRBD1. Germline V lookup: CDR1 MNHEY, CDR2 SVGAGI. Losses at the gene ends were 5 bases for V and 0 bases for J; bases not matched to a gene: 3. The CDR3 loop spans 15 amino acids. In DNA form, the CDR3 reads TGTGCCAGCAGTCGAGGGACAGCAACTAATGAAAAACTGTTTTTT. This translates into CASSRGTATNEKLFF.

The chain uses TRBV6-5 and TRBJ1-2, with 11 nucleotides matching TRBD1. Germline CDR1 and CDR2: MNHEY and SVGAGI. This CDR3 region has 15 residues. The junction had 9 bases not matched to a gene; V was cut back by 4 bases and J by 8 bases. The CDR3 reads CASSSTGQGVRGYTF. The CDR3 DNA reads TGTGCCAGCAGTTCCACGGGACAGGGGGTTCGGGGCTACACCTTC.

The chain combines TRBV13 with TRBJ2-7; 9 bases align to TRBD1. Germline values: CDR1 PRHDT, CDR2 FYEKMQ (reference sequence). J gave up 6 bases and V 2 bases, and 8 bases lay outside the gene matches. This CDR3 is 15 amino acids long. CDR3: CASSLWGGQGSEQYF. As DNA, the CDR3 is TGTGCCAGCAGCTTATGGGGGGGACAGGGTTCCGAGCAGTACTTC.

The V and J genes are TRBV4-1 and TRBJ1-2; D not resolved. The CDR3 runs to 13 residues. Between the trimmed V and J ends, which lost 4 bases and 1 base, there was a span of 7 bases. The germline V gene has CDR1 MGHRA and CDR2 YSYEKL. As DNA, the CDR3 is TGCGCCAGCAGCCCGGAGGGTAACTATGGCTACACCTTC. Protein sequence: CASSPEGNYGYTF.

This chain links TRBV11-3 with TRBJ2-2; D is undetermined. The length of the CDR3 is 15 residues. Germline V gene data show CDR1 as SGHNT and CDR2 as YENEEA. Trimming took off 5 bases at V and 1 base at J, with 11 bases between the two ends. The CDR3 bases are TGTGCCAGCAGCCCGGTGTCTGGGAACACCGGGGAGCTGTTTTTT. Amino acids: CASSPVSGNTGELFF.

The J gene is TRBJ2-7, the V gene TRBV25-1; 7 bases agree with TRBD2. Germline assignment: CDR1 MGHDK and CDR2 SYGVNS. J gave up 2 bases and V 1 base, and 5 bases lay outside the gene matches. The CDR3 runs 15 residues. The CDR3 sequence is CASSEFAGAPYEQYF. CDR3 DNA: TGTGCCAGCAGTGAATTTGCGGGAGCCCCCTACGAGCAGTACTTC.

The gene calls are TRBV4-1 and TRBJ1-2; no reliable D call. The V gene lost 0 bases and the J gene lost 4 bases, with 12 bases spanning the gap. Per germline, CDR1 MGHRA and CDR2 YSYEKL. This CDR3 has 15 amino acids. This CDR3 reads CASSQDGGGSYGYTF. Here the CDR3 DNA reads TGCGCCAGCAGCCAAGACGGTGGAGGTTCCTATGGCTACACCTTC.

This rearrangement joins TRBV5-1 to TRBJ2-3, with D unclear. V was cut by 0 bases and J by 3 bases, with 8 bases left in between. The CDR3 extends over 14 amino acids. Germline values: CDR1 SGHRS, CDR2 YFSETQ. As DNA, the CDR3 is TGCGCCAGCAGCTTGGTCGGGTATACAGATACGCAGTATTTT. Translation: CASSLVGYTDTQYF.

The chain recombines TRBV15 with TRBJ1-5, with TRBD1 matching over 9 bases. The germline CDR1 and CDR2 sequences are LNHNV and YYDKDF (reference sequence). V trimming: 5 bases; J trimming: 6 bases; junction bases outside the gene matches: 14. The CDR3 sequence is 17 residues long. CDR3 in amino acids: CATSSRTGVVGGQPQHF. The CDR3 DNA reads TGTGCCACCAGCTCCCGGACAGGGGTGGTGGGGGGTCAGCCCCAGCATTTT.

The V gene is TRBV2, the J gene TRBJ1-4, with D uncertain. This CDR3 contains 15 residues. Trimming pared 6 bases from V and 6 bases from J, leaving 17 bases between. Germline values: CDR1 SNHLY, CDR2 FYNNEI. DNA for the CDR3: TGTGCCAGCAGCCTCGGGCCTCTCGGGGATGAAAAACTGTTTTTT. It specifies CASSLGPLGDEKLFF.

A note on this clone: Different DNA sequences within this sample yield the same CDR3. This chain links TRBV18 with TRBJ2-3, with 16 bases lining up with TRBD2. The CDR3 is 15 residues long. The V gene end was trimmed by 6 bases and the J gene end by 6 bases; junction bases not matched to a gene: 3. CDR1 and CDR2 (germline): KGHSH, LQKENI. The DNA for the CDR3 is TGTGCCAGCTCGCCGGGACTAGCGGGAGGGGATACGCAGTATTTT. It codes for CASSPGLAGGDTQYF.

The genes are TRBV19 and TRBJ1-5; D perhaps matches TRBD1 (6 bases). V was pared by 8 bases and J by 3 bases, with 17 bases between. Germline CDR1 reads LNHDA; CDR2 reads SQIVND (reference sequence). There are 15 residues in the CDR3. The CDR3 sequence: CASSPTGLHNQPQHF. The CDR3 bases are TGTGCCAGTTCTCCCACAGGGCTTCACAATCAGCCCCAGCATTTT.

V is TRBV6-1 and J is TRBJ1-2, with D perhaps matching TRBD1 (6 bases). This CDR3 region has 15 residues. V lost 9 bases, J lost 2 bases, and 19 bases lay in between. The germline CDR1 and CDR2 sequences are MNHNS and SASEGT. The CDR3 nucleotides read TGTGCCAGTCGGGTGTTGGACAGTCAAAACTATGGCTACACCTTC. This translates into CASRVLDSQNYGYTF.

This chain uses TRBV30 with TRBJ2-2, with TRBD1 as a possible D gene (6 bases). The V and J ends lost 1 base and 6 bases respectively, with 18 bases between them. The CDR3 is made up of 16 amino acids. Germline V CDR1 and CDR2: GTSNPN, SVGIG (reference sequence). CDR3 in amino acids: CAWSGIRGRVAGELFF. In DNA form, the CDR3 reads TGTGCCTGGAGTGGTATCAGGGGTCGAGTGGCCGGGGAGCTGTTTTTT.

The CDR3 is CASSLALPGNYGYTF. In DNA, the CDR3 is TGTGCCAGCAGCTTAGCGTTACCCGGGAACTATGGCTACACCTTC. This chain uses TRBV7-8 with TRBJ1-2; D ambiguous. Germline CDR1 reads SGHVS; CDR2 reads FQNEAQ. Trimming removed 0 bases from V and 2 bases from J, with 10 bases in between. The CDR3 consists of 15 residues. The entire variable domain, with the rest obtained from reference TRBV7-8 and TRBJ1-2, is as follows: GAGVSQSPRYKVAKRGQDVALRCDPISGHVSLFWYQQALGQGPEFLTYFQNEAQLDKSGLPSDRFFAERPEGSVSTLKIQRTQQEDSAVYLCASSLALPGNYGYTFGSGTRLTVV.